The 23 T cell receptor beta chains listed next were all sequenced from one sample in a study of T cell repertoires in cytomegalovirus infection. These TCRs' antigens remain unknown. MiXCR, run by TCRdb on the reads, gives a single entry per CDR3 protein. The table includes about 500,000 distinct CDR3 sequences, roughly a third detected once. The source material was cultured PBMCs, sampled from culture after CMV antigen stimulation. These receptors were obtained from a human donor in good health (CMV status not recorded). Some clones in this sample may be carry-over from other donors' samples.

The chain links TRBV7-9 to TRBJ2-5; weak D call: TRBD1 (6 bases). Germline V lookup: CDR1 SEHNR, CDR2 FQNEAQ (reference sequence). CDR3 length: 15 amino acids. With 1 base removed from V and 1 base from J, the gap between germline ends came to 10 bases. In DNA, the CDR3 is TGTGCCAGCAGCTTAGGGACAGTGACCCAAGAGACCCAGTACTTC. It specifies CASSLGTVTQETQYF. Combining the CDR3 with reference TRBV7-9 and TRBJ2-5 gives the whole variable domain DTGVSQNPRHKITKRGQNVTFRCDPISEHNRLYWYRQTLGQGPEFLTYFQNEAQLEKSRLLSDRFSAERPKGSFSTLEIQRTEQGDSAMYLCASSLGTVTQETQYFGPGTRLLVL.

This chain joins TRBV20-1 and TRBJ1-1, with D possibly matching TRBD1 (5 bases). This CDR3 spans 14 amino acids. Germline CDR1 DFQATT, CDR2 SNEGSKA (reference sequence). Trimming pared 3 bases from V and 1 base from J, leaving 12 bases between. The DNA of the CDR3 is TGCAGTGCTAGCCCAGGACAAGCGAACACTGAAGCTTTCTTT. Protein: CSASPGQANTEAFF.

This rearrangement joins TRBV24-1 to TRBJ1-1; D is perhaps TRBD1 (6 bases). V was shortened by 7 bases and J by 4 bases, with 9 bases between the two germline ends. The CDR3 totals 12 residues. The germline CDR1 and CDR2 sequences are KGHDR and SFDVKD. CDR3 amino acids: CATSLGGTEAFF. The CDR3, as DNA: TGTGCCACCAGCCTAGGGGGCACTGAAGCTTTCTTT.

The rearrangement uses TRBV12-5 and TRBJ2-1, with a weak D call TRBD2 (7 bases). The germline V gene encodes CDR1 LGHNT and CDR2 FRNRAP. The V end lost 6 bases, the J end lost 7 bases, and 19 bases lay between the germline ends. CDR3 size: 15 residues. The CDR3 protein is CASGGVGGAGNEQFF. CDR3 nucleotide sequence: TGTGCTAGTGGGGGCGTGGGGGGGGCAGGGAATGAGCAGTTCTTC.

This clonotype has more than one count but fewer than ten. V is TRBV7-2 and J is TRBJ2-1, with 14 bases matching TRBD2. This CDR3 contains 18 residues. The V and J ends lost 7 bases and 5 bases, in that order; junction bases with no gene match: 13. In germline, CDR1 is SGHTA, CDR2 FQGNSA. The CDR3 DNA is TGTGCCAGCACCAAAGGGGGACTAGCGGGAGCCGGGGACAATGAGCAGTTCTTC. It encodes CASTKGGLAGAGDNEQFF.

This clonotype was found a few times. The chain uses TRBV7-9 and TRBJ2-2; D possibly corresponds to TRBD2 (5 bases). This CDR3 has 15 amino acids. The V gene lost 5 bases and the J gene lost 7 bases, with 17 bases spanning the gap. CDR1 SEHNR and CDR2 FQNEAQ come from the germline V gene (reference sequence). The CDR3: CASSLPGLQDGELFF. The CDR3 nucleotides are TGTGCCAGCAGCCTGCCCGGACTCCAAGACGGGGAGCTGTTTTTT.

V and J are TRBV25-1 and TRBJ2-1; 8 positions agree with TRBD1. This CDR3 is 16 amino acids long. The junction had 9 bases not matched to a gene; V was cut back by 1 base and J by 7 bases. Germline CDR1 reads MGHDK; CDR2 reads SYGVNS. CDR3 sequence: CASSESRGLQGNEQFF. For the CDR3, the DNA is TGTGCCAGCAGTGAATCCAGGGGGCTTCAAGGAAATGAGCAGTTCTTC.

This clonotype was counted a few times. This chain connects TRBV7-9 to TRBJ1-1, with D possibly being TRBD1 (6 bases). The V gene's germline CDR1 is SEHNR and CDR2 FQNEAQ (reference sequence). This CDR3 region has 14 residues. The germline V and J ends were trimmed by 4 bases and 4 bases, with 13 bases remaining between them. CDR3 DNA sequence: TGTGCCAGCAGCTCGAGACAGGCTCGCACTGAAGCTTTCTTT. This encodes CASSSRQARTEAFF.

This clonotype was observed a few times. The CDR3 region has the DNA TGTGCCAGCAGCTACGGGACAGCAGTAAATACGCAGTATTTT. Translating gives CASSYGTAVNTQYF. The rearrangement joins TRBV6-2 or TRBV6-3 to TRBJ2-3, with 7 bases identical to TRBD1. This CDR3 contains 14 residues. CDR1 and CDR2 from the germline V gene are MNHEY and SVGEGT. V dropped 6 bases and J dropped 7; count of bases not matched to a gene: 10.

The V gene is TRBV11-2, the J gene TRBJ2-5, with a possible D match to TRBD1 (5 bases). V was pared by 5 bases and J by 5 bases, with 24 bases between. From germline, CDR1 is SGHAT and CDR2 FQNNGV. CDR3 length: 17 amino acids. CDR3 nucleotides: TGTGCCAGCAGCAACCTCCAGGGCCCTGAGACTCTGGAGACCCAGTACTTC. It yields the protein CASSNLQGPETLETQYF.

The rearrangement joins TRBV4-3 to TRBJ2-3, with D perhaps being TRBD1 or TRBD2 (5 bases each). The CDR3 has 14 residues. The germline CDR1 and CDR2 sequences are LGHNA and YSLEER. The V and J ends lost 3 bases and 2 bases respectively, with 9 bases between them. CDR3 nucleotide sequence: TGCGCCAGCAGCCAGGGGACCTTCACAGATACGCAGTATTTT. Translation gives CASSQGTFTDTQYF.

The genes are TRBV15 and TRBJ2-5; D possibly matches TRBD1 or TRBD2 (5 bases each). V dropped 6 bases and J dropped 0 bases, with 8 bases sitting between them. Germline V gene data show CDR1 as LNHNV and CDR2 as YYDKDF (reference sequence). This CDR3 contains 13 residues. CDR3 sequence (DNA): TGTGCCACCAGGAGGGGACACCAAGAGACCCAGTACTTC. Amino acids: CATRRGHQETQYF.

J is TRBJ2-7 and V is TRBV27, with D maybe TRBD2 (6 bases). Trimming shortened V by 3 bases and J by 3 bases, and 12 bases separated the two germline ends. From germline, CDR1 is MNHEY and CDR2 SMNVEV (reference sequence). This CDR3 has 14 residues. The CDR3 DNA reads TGTGCCAGCAGTTTGAGGGGCGGGGACTACGAGCAGTACTTC. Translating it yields CASSLRGGDYEQYF.

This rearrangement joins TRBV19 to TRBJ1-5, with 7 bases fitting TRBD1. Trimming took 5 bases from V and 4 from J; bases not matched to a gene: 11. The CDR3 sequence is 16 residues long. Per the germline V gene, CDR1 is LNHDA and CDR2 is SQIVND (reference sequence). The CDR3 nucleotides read TGTGCCAGTAGTTCCTTGACGACAGGGTTGAATCAGCCCCAGCATTTT. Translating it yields CASSSLTTGLNQPQHF.

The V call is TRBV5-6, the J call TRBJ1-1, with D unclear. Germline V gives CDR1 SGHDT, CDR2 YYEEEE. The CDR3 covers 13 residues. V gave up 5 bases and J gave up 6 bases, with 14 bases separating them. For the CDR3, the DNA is TGTGCCAGCAGACAAACGTACATGGCTGAAGCTTTCTTT. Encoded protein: CASRQTYMAEAFF.

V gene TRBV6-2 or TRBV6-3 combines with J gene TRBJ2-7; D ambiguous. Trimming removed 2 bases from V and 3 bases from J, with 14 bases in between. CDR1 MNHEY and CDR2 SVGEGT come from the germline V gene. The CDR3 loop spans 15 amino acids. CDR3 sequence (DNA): TGTGCCAGCAGTTACCTGAATGGTAGCAACTACGAGCAGTACTTC. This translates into CASSYLNGSNYEQYF.

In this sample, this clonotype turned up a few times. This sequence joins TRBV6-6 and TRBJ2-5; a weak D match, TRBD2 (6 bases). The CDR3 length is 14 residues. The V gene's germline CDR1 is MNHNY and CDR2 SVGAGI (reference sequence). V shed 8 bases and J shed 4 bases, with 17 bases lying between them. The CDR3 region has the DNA TGTGCCAGCTCTGAAAACCTGGGGGGAGAGACCCAGTACTTC. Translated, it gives CASSENLGGETQYF.

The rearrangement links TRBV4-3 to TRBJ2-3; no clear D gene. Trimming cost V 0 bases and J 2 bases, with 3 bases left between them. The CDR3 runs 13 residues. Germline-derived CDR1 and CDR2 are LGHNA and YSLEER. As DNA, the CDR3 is TGCGCCAGCAGCCAAGACTACACAGATACGCAGTATTTT. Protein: CASSQDYTDTQYF.

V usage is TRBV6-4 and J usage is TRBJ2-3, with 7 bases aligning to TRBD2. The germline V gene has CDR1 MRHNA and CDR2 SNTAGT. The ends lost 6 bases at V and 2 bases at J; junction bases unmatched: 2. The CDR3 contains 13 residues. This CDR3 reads CASSGRPTDTQYF. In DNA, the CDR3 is TGTGCCAGCAGCGGGAGGCCCACAGATACGCAGTATTTT.

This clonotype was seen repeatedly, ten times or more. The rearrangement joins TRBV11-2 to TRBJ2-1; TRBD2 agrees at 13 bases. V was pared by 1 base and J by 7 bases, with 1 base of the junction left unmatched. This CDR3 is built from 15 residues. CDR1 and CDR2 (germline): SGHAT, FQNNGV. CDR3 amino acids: CASSLGTSGSNEQFF. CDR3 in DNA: TGTGCCAGCAGCTTAGGGACTAGCGGGAGTAATGAGCAGTTCTTC.

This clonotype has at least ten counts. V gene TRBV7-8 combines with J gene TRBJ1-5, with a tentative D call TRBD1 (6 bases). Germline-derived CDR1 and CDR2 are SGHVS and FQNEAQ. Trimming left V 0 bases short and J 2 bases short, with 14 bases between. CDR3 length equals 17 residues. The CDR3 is CASSLAVGGQRNQPQHF. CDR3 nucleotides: TGTGCCAGCAGCTTAGCGGTGGGGGGGCAGCGCAATCAGCCCCAGCATTTT.

CDR3 in amino acids: CAVQGSQDTQYF. The CDR3 coding sequence is TGTGCCGTCCAGGGGTCCCAAGATACGCAGTATTTT. This sequence joins TRBV28 and TRBJ2-3, with D perhaps matching TRBD1 (6 bases). This CDR3 has 12 residues. Trimming took off 11 bases at V and 5 bases at J, with 14 bases between the two ends. The V gene's germline CDR1 is MDHEN and CDR2 SYDVKM.

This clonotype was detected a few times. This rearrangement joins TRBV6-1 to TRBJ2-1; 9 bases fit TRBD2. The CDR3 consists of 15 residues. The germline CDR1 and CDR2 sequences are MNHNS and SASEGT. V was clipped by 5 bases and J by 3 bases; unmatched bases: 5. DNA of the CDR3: TGTGCCAGCAGTCCTAGCGGGGTAAGCTACAATGAGCAGTTCTTC. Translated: CASSPSGVSYNEQFF.